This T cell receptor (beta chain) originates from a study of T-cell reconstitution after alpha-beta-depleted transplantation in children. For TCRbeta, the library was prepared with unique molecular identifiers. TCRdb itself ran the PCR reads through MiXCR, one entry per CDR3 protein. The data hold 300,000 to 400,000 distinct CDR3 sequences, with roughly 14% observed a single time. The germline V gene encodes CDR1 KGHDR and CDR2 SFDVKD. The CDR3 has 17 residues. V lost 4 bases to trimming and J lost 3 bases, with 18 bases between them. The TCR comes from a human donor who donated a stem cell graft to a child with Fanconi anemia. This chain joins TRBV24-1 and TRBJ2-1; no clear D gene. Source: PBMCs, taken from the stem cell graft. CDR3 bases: TGTGCCACCAGTGACGACAACGGGTGGCCCGGCTACAATGAGCAGTTCTTC. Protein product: CATSDDNGWPGYNEQFF.